One and the same sample provided the 6 T cell receptor beta chains below, sequenced in a study of T cells in localized non-small cell lung cancer. Only in-frame clones appear in the TCRdb table, and some are missing; sequencing was by immunoSEQ multiplex PCR. The sample contains some 21,000 clones, around 90% of which appear only once. This specimen was peripheral blood mononuclear cells, taken before any cancer treatment. Receptors originate from a male donor at least 60 years old with stage II lung adenocarcinoma.

This clone was counted once. V usage is TRBV28 and J usage is TRBJ1-2; D is perhaps TRBD1 (5 bases). V lost 3 bases and J lost 14, with 13 bases in between. CDR3 length: 11 amino acids. CDR1 and CDR2 from the germline V gene are MDHEN and SYDVKM. The DNA of the CDR3 is TGTGCCAGCAGTTTGACAGAGCTACCGACCTTC. Protein: CASSLTELPTF.

This chain uses TRBV5-1 with TRBJ2-3, with TRBD2 matching over 8 bases. J lost 3 bases, V lost 4 bases, and 10 bases had no gene match. The CDR3 runs 16 residues. Germline loops: CDR1 SGHRS, CDR2 YFSETQ. The chain's CDR3 is CASSVAGAGGTDTQYF. The DNA of the CDR3 is TGCGCCAGCAGCGTCGCGGGCGCGGGAGGTACAGATACGCAGTATTTT.

As DNA, the CDR3 is TGTGCCAGCAGCCCTCCGGGACAGGGTTCGGGTGAGCAGTTCTTC. Translated, it gives CASSPPGQGSGEQFF. The chain combines TRBV6-5 with TRBJ2-1; 9 bases fit TRBD1. Germline trimming cut 6 bases from V and 9 bases from J; bases unmatched to any gene: 12. Per germline, CDR1 MNHEY and CDR2 SVGAGI. The CDR3 spans 15 residues.

The chain joins TRBV28 to TRBJ2-7, with D uncertain. The germline CDR1 and CDR2 sequences are MDHEN and SYDVKM. The V gene lost 4 bases and the J gene lost 4 bases, with 5 bases spanning the gap. The length of the CDR3 is 11 residues. The CDR3 DNA is TGTGCCAGCAGTTCCGCATACGAGCAGTACTTC. It specifies CASSSAYEQYF.

This chain uses TRBV19 with TRBJ2-3; 7 bases line up with TRBD1. The CDR3 is made up of 15 amino acids. The junction had 6 bases not matched to a gene; V was cut back by 4 bases and J by 2 bases. CDR1 LNHDA and CDR2 SQIVND come from the germline V gene (reference sequence). CDR3 DNA sequence: TGTGCCAGTAGTAAACGGACAGGCAACACAGATACGCAGTATTTT. Its translation is CASSKRTGNTDTQYF.

CDR3 in amino acids: CASSPGGRETQYF. The DNA for the CDR3 is TGTGCCAGCAGTCCAGGAGGGCGAGAGACCCAGTACTTC. The J gene is TRBJ2-5, the V gene TRBV27; tentatively, D is TRBD2 (6 bases). Trimming took off 5 bases at V and 4 bases at J, with 11 bases between the two ends. Germline V gene sequence: CDR1 MNHEY, CDR2 SMNVEV (reference sequence). This CDR3 comprises 13 residues.